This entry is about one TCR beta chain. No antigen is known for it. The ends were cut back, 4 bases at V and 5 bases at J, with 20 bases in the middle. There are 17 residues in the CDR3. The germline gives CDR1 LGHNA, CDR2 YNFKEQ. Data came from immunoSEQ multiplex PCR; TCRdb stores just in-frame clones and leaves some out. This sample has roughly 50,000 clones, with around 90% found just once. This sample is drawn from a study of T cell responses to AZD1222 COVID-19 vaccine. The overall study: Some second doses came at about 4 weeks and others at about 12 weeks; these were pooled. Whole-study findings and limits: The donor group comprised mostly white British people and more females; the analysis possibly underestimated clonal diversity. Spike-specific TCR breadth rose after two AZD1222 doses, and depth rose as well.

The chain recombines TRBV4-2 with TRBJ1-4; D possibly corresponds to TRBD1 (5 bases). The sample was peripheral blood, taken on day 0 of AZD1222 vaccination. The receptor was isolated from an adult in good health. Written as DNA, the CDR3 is TGTGCCAGCAGCCTTAACCCTCTAGGGGAAGGGAATGAAAAACTGTTTTTT. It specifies CASSLNPLGEGNEKLFF.